These 23 T cell receptor beta chains originate from one sample sequenced in a study of cytomegalovirus exposure and HLA in healthy donors. PCR primers comprised 60 Vbeta and 13 Jbeta primers. The repertoire was sequenced with immunoSEQ multiplex PCR; TCRdb's copy has only in-frame clones and lacks some. The sample lists roughly 140,000 clones, 75% to 80% occurring once. Input material: PBMCs. Receptors were obtained from a male donor in good health and CMV-seronegative.

The sample holds one count of this clone. The chain recombines TRBV5-1 with TRBJ2-1, with 14 positions matching TRBD2. After removal of 4 bases from V and 6 bases from J, the junction contained 12 bases not matched to a gene. This CDR3 contains 18 residues. Germline V gives CDR1 SGHRS, CDR2 YFSETQ. The DNA for the CDR3 is TGCGCCAGCAGCCGGGGGACTAGCGGGAGCCCTGGGGGCAATGAGCAGTTCTTC. Translated: CASSRGTSGSPGGNEQFF.

V usage is TRBV30 and J usage is TRBJ1-2; D is possibly TRBD1 (6 bases). CDR3 length: 15 amino acids. V was pared by 0 bases and J by 1 base, with 12 bases between. Germline CDR1 reads GTSNPN; CDR2 reads SVGIG (reference sequence). In DNA form, the CDR3 reads TGTGCCTGGAGTGTTGGACAGAACCTTAACTATGGCTACACCTTC. Residues: CAWSVGQNLNYGYTF. Variable domain in full (rest from reference TRBV30 and TRBJ1-2): SQTIHQWPATLVQPVGSPLSLECTVEGTSNPNLYWYRQAAGRGLQLLFYSVGIGQISSEVPQNLSASRPQDRQFILSSKKLLLSDSGFYLCAWSVGQNLNYGYTFGSGTRLTVV.

The chain has TRBV5-1 and TRBJ2-7; D call uncertain. Trimming removed 4 bases at V and 3 bases at J, with 14 bases between. Germline CDR1 is SGHRS and CDR2 is YFSETQ. The CDR3 is 14 amino acids. The chain's CDR3 is CASSPGEVFYEQYF. CDR3 nucleotide sequence: TGCGCCAGCAGCCCGGGTGAGGTCTTCTACGAGCAGTACTTC.

The genes are TRBV7-8 and TRBJ1-1; D call uncertain. CDR1 is SGHVS, CDR2 FQNEAQ, per germline. V was clipped by 2 bases and J by 1 base, with 14 bases between them. This CDR3 has 16 residues. CDR3 amino acids: CASSLWGEGQNTEAFF. The DNA of the CDR3 is TGTGCCAGCAGCTTATGGGGAGAGGGCCAGAACACTGAAGCTTTCTTT.

The genes are TRBV7-9 and TRBJ2-2, with D tentatively TRBD2 (5 bases). Germline V gives CDR1 SEHNR, CDR2 FQNEAQ (reference sequence). This CDR3 is built from 13 residues. Trimming left V 8 bases short and J 4 bases short, with 11 bases between. The DNA for the CDR3 is TGTGCCAGCGCACGAACTAGCACCGGGGAGCTGTTTTTT. Its translation: CASARTSTGELFF.

The chain recombines TRBV9 with TRBJ2-5, with 10 bases matching TRBD2. The J call may be incorrect, as the DNA end agrees better with TRBJ2-7. The CDR3 is 15 residues long. Germline assignment: CDR1 SGDLS and CDR2 YYNGEE. CDR3 amino acids: CASSVGLAGNYEQYF. In DNA, the CDR3 is TGTGCCAGCAGCGTAGGACTAGCGGGCAACTACGAGCAGTACTTC.

The chain has TRBV29-1 and TRBJ2-7, with TRBD1 matching 9 bases. This CDR3 region has 16 residues. CDR1 and CDR2 from the germline V gene are SQVTM and ANQGSEA. V trimming: 3 bases; J trimming: 0 bases; junction bases outside the gene matches: 9. The CDR3 sequence: CSVESGQGPLSYEQYF. In DNA, the CDR3 is TGCAGCGTTGAGTCCGGACAGGGGCCCCTCTCCTACGAGCAGTACTTC.

This clone was counted only a few times. The chain employs TRBV19 and TRBJ1-1; D unclear. The CDR3 length is 15 residues. V shed 7 bases and J shed 1 base, with 16 bases lying between them. CDR1 and CDR2 from the germline V gene are LNHDA and SQIVND (reference sequence). CDR3 region: CASISEGPRNTEAFF. CDR3 in DNA: TGTGCCAGTATCTCGGAGGGCCCGCGGAACACTGAAGCTTTCTTT.

The rearrangement joins TRBV15 to TRBJ1-2, with a weak D call TRBD1 (6 bases). Germline loops: CDR1 LNHNV, CDR2 YYDKDF (reference sequence). The CDR3 runs 15 residues. Trimming left V 5 bases short and J 6 bases short, with 19 bases between. The CDR3: CATSAHRVTYDGYTF. Written as DNA, the CDR3 is TGTGCCACCAGCGCCCACAGGGTAACTTATGATGGCTACACCTTC.

The V gene is TRBV9, the J gene TRBJ1-1; D is perhaps TRBD1 (5 bases). The CDR3 is made up of 14 amino acids. The V gene's germline CDR1 is SGDLS and CDR2 YYNGEE. V dropped 2 bases and J dropped 1 base, with 9 bases sitting between them. CDR3 sequence (DNA): TGTGCCAGCAGCGTGGGGGGAACGAACACTGAAGCTTTCTTT. Its protein product is CASSVGGTNTEAFF.

The CDR3 region is CASRAGTGNSPLHF. The CDR3 DNA sequence: TGTGCCAGCAGGGCCGGGACAGGGAATTCACCCCTCCACTTT. The chain joins TRBV27 to TRBJ1-6; 9 bases agree with TRBD1. With 6 bases clipped from V and 7 bases from J, the junction kept 4 bases outside the gene matches. Germline lookup yields CDR1 MNHEY and CDR2 SMNVEV (reference sequence). The CDR3 is 14 residues long.

This chain links TRBV2 with TRBJ1-1; 7 bases align to TRBD1. The V gene's germline CDR1 is SNHLY and CDR2 FYNNEI. V lost 7 bases to trimming and J lost 8 bases; unmatched junction nucleotides: 10. CDR3 size: 13 residues. CDR3: CASTLVGQREAFF. In nucleotides, the CDR3 is TGTGCCAGCACCTTGGTGGGACAGCGAGAAGCTTTCTTT.

This chain joins TRBV7-6 and TRBJ2-3, with 8 bases matching TRBD2. The CDR3 consists of 15 residues. Germline trimming cut 5 bases from V and 3 bases from J; bases unmatched to any gene: 7. CDR1 is SGHVS and CDR2 is FNYEAQ in the germline V gene. This CDR3 reads CASSLKAGETDTQYF. The CDR3 nucleotides are TGTGCCAGCAGCCTAAAAGCGGGGGAAACAGATACGCAGTATTTT.

V is TRBV30 and J is TRBJ1-5; D remains ambiguous. Germline loops: CDR1 GTSNPN, CDR2 SVGIG (reference sequence). CDR3 size: 16 residues. The ends were cut back, 2 bases at V and 0 bases at J, with 14 bases in the middle. The CDR3 sequence is CAWSPLTTNSNQPQHF. In nucleotides, the CDR3 is TGTGCCTGGAGTCCTCTCACTACCAATAGCAATCAGCCCCAGCATTTT.

The V gene is TRBV10-3, the J gene TRBJ1-1, with D possibly matching TRBD1 (5 bases). Looked up from germline, CDR1 is ENHRY and CDR2 is SYGVKD. This CDR3 region has 15 residues. V gave up 6 bases and J gave up 2 bases, with 16 bases separating them. The CDR3 sequence is CAISELDTRNTEAFF. The CDR3 coding sequence is TGTGCCATCAGCGAATTGGACACCCGAAACACTGAAGCTTTCTTT.

This clone was detected once. The V gene is TRBV4-3, the J gene TRBJ1-4; 8 bases agree with TRBD1. CDR1 LGHNA and CDR2 YSLEER come from the germline V gene. CDR3 length equals 16 residues. Unmatched junction bases numbered 7, after V lost 4 bases and J lost 3 bases. The CDR3 nucleotides are TGCGCCAGCAGCCCCGACAGGGGAGCAGCTAATGAAAAACTGTTTTTT. It codes for CASSPDRGAANEKLFF.

The genes are TRBV5-1 and TRBJ2-7, with D maybe TRBD2 (6 bases). The germline V gene encodes CDR1 SGHRS and CDR2 YFSETQ. Trimming took off 0 bases at V and 4 bases at J, with 8 bases between the two ends. This CDR3 has 13 residues. DNA of the CDR3: TGCGCCAGCAGCTTGGTCCGGGAGTACGAGCAGTACTTC. Translation gives CASSLVREYEQYF.

This CDR3 reads CASRMTSVSGELFF. The DNA for the CDR3 is TGTGCCAGTCGGATGACTAGCGTTTCCGGGGAGCTGTTTTTT. This chain joins TRBV19 and TRBJ2-2, with TRBD2 matching 8 bases. Unmatched junction bases numbered 8, after V lost 8 bases and J lost 6 bases. The CDR3 is made up of 14 amino acids. Germline V gives CDR1 LNHDA, CDR2 SQIVND (reference sequence).

With regard to this clone: A junction boundary mismatches the germline segment, possibly from a read error. The V and J genes are TRBV5-4 and TRBJ2-1, with D possibly being TRBD1 (5 bases). The CDR3 spans 17 residues. CDR1 and CDR2 from the germline V gene are SGHNT and YYREEE (reference sequence). The CDR3, as DNA: TGTGCCAGCAGCTTAGGGGCCCAGACCCTCTCCTACAATGAGCGGTTCTTC. It yields the protein CASSLGAQTLSYNERFF.

The chain employs TRBV2 and TRBJ1-4; 7 bases are shared with TRBD1. The CDR3 is 11 amino acids. Germline CDR1 is SNHLY and CDR2 is FYNNEI. The J segment lost 15 bases and the V segment lost 5 bases, leaving 6 bases of the junction unmatched. The CDR3 protein is CASSSDREMFF. The CDR3 bases are TGTGCCAGCAGTTCTGACAGGGAAATGTTTTTT.

This chain joins TRBV21-1 and TRBJ2-7; TRBD1 is the table's D call and was not checked against the DNA. TRBV21-1 corresponds to a pseudogene. The CDR3 has 16 residues. CDR3 nucleotides: TGTGCCAGCAGCAAAAACGACAGGCGCCCGGTATACGAGCAGTACTTC. As protein: CASSKNDRRPVYEQYF.

V usage is TRBV9 and J usage is TRBJ2-1; 9 bases align to TRBD2. The CDR3 is made up of 17 amino acids. The J segment lost 1 base and the V segment lost 0 bases, leaving 5 bases of the junction unmatched. Looked up from germline, CDR1 is SGDLS and CDR2 is YYNGEE. The CDR3 sequence: CASSVGMAGGSYNEQFF. The CDR3 DNA reads as TGTGCCAGCAGCGTAGGCATGGCGGGGGGGTCCTACAATGAGCAGTTCTTC.

Turning to this clone: Germline is not matched at one junction end, which may reflect a read error. V gene TRBV7-9 combines with J gene TRBJ2-7, with TRBD1 matching over 8 bases. The length of the CDR3 is 16 residues. Germline CDR1 is SEHNR and CDR2 is FQNEAQ (reference sequence). The CDR3 loop reads CSSSPPTGAVRDEQYF. The CDR3 coding sequence is TGTTCCAGCAGCCCACCGACAGGGGCCGTACGGGACGAGCAGTACTTC.